The present entry profiles one T cell receptor (beta chain) with its context. The antigen is undetermined. At one end the junction does not follow the germline gene, possibly because of a read error. Axillary draining lymph nodes of breast cancer patients supplied the node samples. The sample originates from a study of breast tumors, draining lymph nodes, adjacent tissues. General observations from the study: The data were judged consistent with most tumor T cells coming from lymph node and expanding in tumor. Tumor TCR diversity was below lymph nodes but above nontumor tissue. Tumor and nontumor repertoires were significantly more similar in luminal-like than in basal-like breast cancer.

The CDR3 has 15 residues. CDR1 MNHNY and CDR2 SVGAGI come from the germline V gene (reference sequence). MiXCR was run by TCRdb on the multiplex PCR reads, yielding one entry per CDR3 protein. Altogether approximately 200,000 distinct CDR3 sequences are present, approximately 33% being singletons, with the ten largest covering 4.3%. V gene TRBV6-6 combines with J gene TRBJ2-7; TRBD1 agrees at 7 bases. Sequenced: axillary lymph node tissue. The TCR comes from a female donor with breast cancer. Some clones in this sample may be carry-over from other donors' samples. CDR3 amino acids: CASSHSEGRGLEQYF. The CDR3, as DNA: TGTGCCAGCAGTCACTCAGAGGGTAGGGGGCTCGAGCAGTACTTC.